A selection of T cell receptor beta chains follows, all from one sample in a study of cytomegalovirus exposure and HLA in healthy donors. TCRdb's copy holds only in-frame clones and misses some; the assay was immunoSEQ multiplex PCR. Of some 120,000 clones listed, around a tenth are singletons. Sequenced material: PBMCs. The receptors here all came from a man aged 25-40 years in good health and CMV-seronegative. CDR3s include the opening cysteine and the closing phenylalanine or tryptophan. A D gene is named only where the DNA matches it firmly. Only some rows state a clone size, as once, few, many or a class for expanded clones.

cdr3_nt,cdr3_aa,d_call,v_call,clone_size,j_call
TGTGCCAGCAGTTTACGGGGACAGGGGTATGGCTACACCTTC,CASSLRGQGYGYTF,TRBD1,TRBV27,-,TRBJ1-2
TGTGCCAGCAGTTTAAGGCGACAGGGCTACAATGAGCAGTTCTTC,CASSLRRQGYNEQFF,TRBD1,TRBV27,-,TRBJ2-1
TGTGCCACCAGCAGAGATCCAGGGGCGAACACTGAAGCTTTCTTT,CATSRDPGANTEAFF,-,TRBV15,-,TRBJ1-1
TGCGCCAGCAGCTCGGCGCAGGGTGAAGAAAAACTGTTTTTT,CASSSAQGEEKLFF,-,TRBV5-1,few,TRBJ1-4
TGTGCCAGCTCACCACTAGCGCGTAATGAGCAGTTCTTC,CASSPLARNEQFF,-,TRBV18,-,TRBJ2-1
TGTGCCAGCAGTCCAGGGGGCTGGGGAACTGAAGCTTTCTTT,CASSPGGWGTEAFF,TRBD1,TRBV6-5,few,TRBJ1-1
TGCGCCAGCAGCCAAGGGGGCAAAATGAACACTGAAGCTTTCTTT,CASSQGGKMNTEAFF,-,TRBV4-3,-,TRBJ1-1
TGTGCCAGCAGCTTAGGCACAGGGAGAAAAGATTCTTATGGAAACACCATATATTTT,CASSLGTGRKDSYGNTIYF,-,TRBV7-2,-,TRBJ1-3
TGTGCCAGCAGTCCGGACAGGGGGACTGAAGCTTTCTTT,CASSPDRGTEAFF,TRBD1,TRBV6-1,-,TRBJ1-1
TGTGCCAGCGGAGAGGGACTAGCCTCCTACGAGCAGTACTTC,CASGEGLASYEQYF,TRBD2,TRBV7-2,few,TRBJ2-7
TGCGCCAGAAGCTTGGCTGAGGGTCCTGAAGCTTTCTTT,CARSLAEGPEAFF,-,TRBV5-1,-,TRBJ1-1
TGTGCCAGCAGCACTACAGGGATTTTGACAGATACGCAGTATTTT,CASSTTGILTDTQYF,-,TRBV5-6,few,TRBJ2-3
TGTGCCAGCAGGGAAGACAGTGAAGCTTTCTTT,CASREDSEAFF,-,TRBV25-1,few,TRBJ1-1
TGCGCCAGCAGCCTGGACAGCACTAATGAAAAACTGTTTTTT,CASSLDSTNEKLFF,-,TRBV5-1,few,TRBJ1-4
TGTGCCAGCAGTTATCTTAGCGGGGTTTACAATGAGCAGTTCTTC,CASSYLSGVYNEQFF,TRBD2,TRBV6-5,-,TRBJ2-1
TGCGCCAGCAGCCGGAGGTCTAGCGGGAGCCAAGAGACCCAGTACTTC,CASSRRSSGSQETQYF,TRBD2,TRBV5-1,-,TRBJ2-5
TGTGCCAGCAGTGACGAAAAGGGAGGTACGCAGTATTTT,CASSDEKGGTQYF,-,TRBV6-4,few,TRBJ2-3
TGTGCCAGCAGCCGGACAGCCACTGAAGCTTTCTTT,CASSRTATEAFF,-,TRBV7-8,-,TRBJ1-1
TGTGCCAGCAAACGACAGGTCCGGACCTACGAGCAGTACTTC,CASKRQVRTYEQYF,-,TRBV6-1,-,TRBJ2-7
TGTGCCAGCAGGAAAACTGCCGGGGGAAACTATGGCTACACCTTC,CASRKTAGGNYGYTF,-,TRBV7-2,-,TRBJ1-2
TGTGCCATCAGTGAGTTAGACAGGGGAGCAGGCTACACCTTC,CAISELDRGAGYTF,TRBD1,TRBV10-3,few,TRBJ1-2
TGTGCCAGCAGTCCGCGGGGGGATGGCTACACCTTC,CASSPRGDGYTF,-,TRBV6-5,-,TRBJ1-2
TGTGCCAGCAGGAGGCGGGAGGACGAGCAGTACTTC,CASRRREDEQYF,TRBD2,TRBV5-6,few,TRBJ2-7
TGTGCCAGCAGTGAAGGGGACAGGGTAAACTATGGCTACACCTTC,CASSEGDRVNYGYTF,TRBD1,TRBV2,-,TRBJ1-2